These T cell receptor beta chains were read from a single sample in a study of blood T cell repertoires in COVID-19. Here immunoSEQ multiplex PCR was the method, and the copy in TCRdb shows in-frame clones only, minus some. The table includes under 200,000 clones, about 80% detected once. Sequencing was performed on peripheral blood. Source of these receptors: a man between 65 and 85 years old with active or convalescent COVID-19. Each CDR3 is given without its conserved first and last residue. Some rows have no size entry. The others give once, few or many, or a class for an expanded clone.

size: NA; V: TRBV9; CDR3: ASSTPRGQMNTEAF
size: NA; V: TRBV2; CDR3: ASRAGLGYGYT
size: once; V: TRBV7-2; CDR3: ASSQAGGANTEAF
size: NA; V: TRBV28; CDR3: ASSSSGVGNTIY
size: NA; V: TRBV29-1; CDR3: SATLTAGANTEAF
size: NA; V: TRBV18; CDR3: ASSLGLARHGELF
size: NA; V: TRBV11-2; CDR3: ASSIWTGRNTGELF
size: NA; V: TRBV30; CDR3: AWSPDRENSPLH
size: NA; V: TRBV11-3; CDR3: ASSLGLGRGRETQY
size: few; V: TRBV29-1; CDR3: SVGYRADTEAF
size: NA; V: TRBV18; CDR3: ASSSSTRPSSYEQY
size: NA; V: TRBV18; CDR3: ASSPWQGKEQF
size: NA; V: TRBV7-8; CDR3: ASSLPGGRALDTQY
size: NA; V: TRBV6-6; CDR3: AGRTGGITEAF
size: NA; V: TRBV5-1; CDR3: ASSPRDSSYGYT
size: NA; V: TRBV7-2; CDR3: ASSSQGLGNQPQH
size: NA; V: TRBV5-1; CDR3: ASSLGQGLAF
size: once; V: TRBV6-5; CDR3: ASKPGGAGGYEI
size: once; V: TRBV18; CDR3: ASSPLGQEGSGELF
size: NA; V: TRBV9; CDR3: ASSVAGYTEAF
size: NA; V: TRBV11-3; CDR3: ASSLDRRTEAF
size: NA; V: TRBV5-4; CDR3: ASSPLSGQGNIQY
size: NA; V: TRBV6-5; CDR3: ASSSGYRTDTQY
size: NA; V: TRBV30; CDR3: AWSVRSSGSTDTQY